This entry lists 21 T cell receptor beta chains sequenced from one sample in a study of vaccination effects on CD4 cells after COVID-19. Which antigens these TCRs recognize remains unknown. Measured with immunoSEQ multiplex PCR; TCRdb has only the in-frame clones, and not every one. Seen here are 30,000 to 35,000 clones, around 73% observed once, and the top ten hold around 25%. Before sequencing, viral peptide pools were used by the ViraFEST assay to expand antigen-specific CD4+ T cells. Cells that had been cultured for 10 days were the source of isolated CD4+ T cells. Nucleocapsid antibodies stayed negative before and after vaccination, showing no earlier SARS-CoV-2 infection. Sequencing used CD4+ T cells from PBMCs cultured with HCoV-OC43 spike peptides, obtained before COVID-19 vaccination. Indicated subset: HCoV-OC43 spike overlapping peptide pool stimulation. These receptor sequences come from a human donor who received a COVID-19 vaccine.

This CDR3 reads CASSLSARSRRGRDTEAFF. CDR3 nucleotide sequence: TGTGCCAGCAGCTTAAGTGCCCGGTCCCGGCGGGGGCGGGACACTGAAGCTTTCTTT. V is TRBV7-2 and J is TRBJ1-1, with D possibly being TRBD1 (6 bases). This CDR3 region has 19 residues. V was cut by 2 bases and J by 3 bases, with 25 bases left in between. Germline V CDR1 and CDR2: SGHTA, FQGNSA.

The gene calls are TRBV10-3 and TRBJ2-7; 9 bases are a match to TRBD2. Per the germline V gene, CDR1 is ENHRY and CDR2 is SYGVKD. Trimming took 6 bases from V and 7 from J; bases not matched to a gene: 13. This CDR3 region has 15 residues. The CDR3 sequence is CAISLVGTSNGEQYF. CDR3 nucleotides: TGTGCCATCAGCCTCGTCGGGACTAGCAATGGGGAGCAGTACTTC.

The V call is TRBV6-5, the J call TRBJ2-1; weak D call: TRBD2 (6 bases). The germline V and J ends were trimmed by 7 bases and 6 bases, with 16 bases remaining between them. Germline V gene data show CDR1 as MNHEY and CDR2 as SVGAGI. The CDR3 is made up of 14 amino acids. CDR3 in DNA: TGTGCCAGCAAGGCCGGGACTGGAGGCAATGAGCAGTTCTTC. It translates to CASKAGTGGNEQFF.

The rearrangement uses TRBV5-4 and TRBJ1-2, with TRBD1 as a possible D gene (6 bases). The CDR3 totals 14 residues. Germline assignment: CDR1 SGHNT and CDR2 YYREEE (reference sequence). Trimming stripped 4 bases from V and 2 bases from J, with 12 bases between. The CDR3 region is CASSLQGQNYGYTF. In DNA form, the CDR3 reads TGTGCCAGCAGCCTACAGGGACAAAACTATGGCTACACCTTC.

The J gene is TRBJ2-7, the V gene TRBV11-2, with 7 bases identical to TRBD2. Germline lookup yields CDR1 SGHAT and CDR2 FQNNGV. This CDR3 is 15 amino acids long. V lost 1 base, J lost 3 bases, and 6 bases stayed unmatched. The CDR3 bases are TGTGCCAGCAGCTTAGGGGCTAGCGGCCACTACGAGCAGTACTTC. Translated: CASSLGASGHYEQYF.

This clone is categorized as medium-sized. The rearrangement links TRBV3-1 (or the pseudogene TRBV3-2) to TRBJ2-7; D is unclear. V gave up 1 base and J gave up 3 bases, with 4 bases separating them. CDR1 LGHDT and CDR2 YNNKEL come from the germline V gene (reference sequence). The CDR3 sequence is 12 residues long. This CDR3 reads CASSQADYEQYF. DNA for the CDR3: TGTGCCAGCAGCCAAGCGGACTACGAGCAGTACTTC.

This chain connects TRBV10-3 to TRBJ1-2, with D perhaps matching TRBD1 (6 bases). The CDR3 has 13 residues. Trimming cost V 8 bases and J 6 bases, with 16 bases left between them. CDR1 is ENHRY and CDR2 is SYGVKD in the germline V gene. CDR3 coding DNA: TGTGCCATCGGCCCGGGAAGGGGGGATGGCTACACCTTC. Its protein product is CAIGPGRGDGYTF.

This clone showed up just a few times. The CDR3 region is CSGTTGGMNTEAFF. DNA for the CDR3: TGCAGCGGTACTACAGGGGGCATGAACACTGAAGCTTTCTTT. V and J are TRBV29-1 and TRBJ1-1; 9 bases agree with TRBD1. The junction had 6 bases not matched to a gene; V was cut back by 7 bases and J by 0 bases. The CDR3 has 14 amino acids. Looked up from germline, CDR1 is SQVTM and CDR2 is ANQGSEA.

This chain uses TRBV7-9 with TRBJ2-5, with 7 bases aligning to TRBD2. Unmatched junction bases numbered 13, after V lost 7 bases and J lost 2 bases. The CDR3 runs 16 residues. CDR1 and CDR2 from the germline V gene are SEHNR and FQNEAQ (reference sequence). CDR3 protein: CASTQVAGAVQETQYF. In DNA form, the CDR3 reads TGTGCCAGCACCCAAGTGGCGGGAGCGGTTCAAGAGACCCAGTACTTC.

This chain joins TRBV14 and TRBJ1-2, with D possibly being TRBD1 (5 bases). V was clipped by 1 base and J by 8 bases, with 17 bases between them. The CDR3 has 15 amino acids. Germline V gene data show CDR1 as SGHDN and CDR2 as FVKESK. CDR3 in amino acids: CASSQAYTGSGGYTF. In nucleotides, the CDR3 is TGTGCCAGCAGCCAAGCTTACACAGGCTCGGGGGGCTACACCTTC.

The sample holds a few counts of this clone. The V and J genes are TRBV7-2 and TRBJ1-3; D is uncertain. V lost 1 base, J lost 0 bases, and 10 bases lay in between. CDR3 length: 16 amino acids. Looked up from germline, CDR1 is SGHTA and CDR2 is FQGNSA. CDR3 amino acids: CASSLGPLSSGNTIYF. CDR3 coding DNA: TGTGCCAGCAGCTTAGGTCCCCTGAGCTCTGGAAACACCATATATTTT.

The chain carries TRBV6-2 or TRBV6-3 and TRBJ2-3; no definite D call. The CDR3 runs to 13 residues. V lost 5 bases, J lost 6 bases, and 12 bases lay in between. Germline V gives CDR1 MNHEY, CDR2 SVGEGT. This CDR3 reads CASSLLSEDTQYF. In nucleotides, the CDR3 is TGTGCCAGCAGTCTCCTTAGTGAGGATACGCAGTATTTT.

This clone was counted between two and nine times. The genes are TRBV5-1 and TRBJ2-2, with 7 bases aligning to TRBD1. This CDR3 has 14 residues. V lost 0 bases, J lost 7 bases, and 3 bases stayed unmatched. CDR1 is SGHRS, CDR2 YFSETQ, per germline. CDR3 bases: TGCGCCAGCAGCTTGGCCGGGGACAGCGGGGAGCTGTTTTTT. Translation: CASSLAGDSGELFF.

CDR3 bases: TGTGCCAGCAGTTACCTGGGCAGGGTGGAGGAAAAACTGTTTTTT. This sequence encodes CASSYLGRVEEKLFF. The chain combines TRBV6-2 or TRBV6-3 with TRBJ1-4, with a weak D call TRBD1 (5 bases). Germline CDR1 is MNHEY and CDR2 is SVGEGT. CDR3 size: 15 residues. Trimming removed 2 bases from V and 8 bases from J, with 15 bases in between.

The J gene is TRBJ2-3, the V gene TRBV3-1 (or the pseudogene TRBV3-2); 8 nucleotides line up with TRBD1. V shed 2 bases, J shed 5 bases, and the junction held 3 bases outside the gene matches. Germline V CDR1 and CDR2: LGHDT, YNNKEL (reference sequence). The CDR3 runs 14 residues. The CDR3 is CASSQTQGEDTQYF. The DNA for the CDR3 is TGTGCCAGCAGCCAAACACAGGGGGAAGATACGCAGTATTTT.

The chain combines TRBV6-5 with TRBJ1-2; D not resolved. The germline V gene has CDR1 MNHEY and CDR2 SVGAGI. This CDR3 spans 14 amino acids. V was shortened by 2 bases and J by 2 bases, with 9 bases between the two germline ends. The CDR3, as DNA: TGTGCCAGCAGTTACGTTGAGGGCAACTATGGCTACACCTTC. Encoded protein: CASSYVEGNYGYTF.

The V gene is TRBV7-9, the J gene TRBJ1-4, with TRBD1 identical over 7 bases. The CDR3 has 17 amino acids. The germline V gene encodes CDR1 SEHNR and CDR2 FQNEAQ (reference sequence). J lost 8 bases, V lost 0 bases, and 12 bases had no gene match. CDR3 in amino acids: CASSLAWGQGGREKLFF. As DNA, the CDR3 is TGTGCCAGCAGCTTAGCTTGGGGCCAGGGGGGCCGGGAAAAACTGTTTTTT. The variable domain in full, completed from reference TRBV7-9 and TRBJ1-4, reads DTGVSQNPRHKITKRGQNVTFRCDPISEHNRLYWYRQTLGQGPEFLTYFQNEAQLEKSRLLSDRFSAERPKGSFSTLEIQRTEQGDSAMYLCASSLAWGQGGREKLFFGSGTQLSVL.

CDR3 amino acids: CASRGTSDYEQYF. The CDR3 DNA reads as TGCGCCAGCAGAGGCACTAGCGACTACGAGCAGTACTTC. The chain employs TRBV5-1 and TRBJ2-7, with 7 bases identical to TRBD2. This CDR3 is 13 amino acids long. Germline trimming cut 5 bases from V and 3 bases from J; bases unmatched to any gene: 5. Germline V gene sequence: CDR1 SGHRS, CDR2 YFSETQ.

V and J are TRBV7-9 and TRBJ2-3; D gene uncertain. The CDR3 runs to 14 residues. Trimming removed 2 bases at V and 4 bases at J, with 10 bases between. Germline CDR1 and CDR2: SEHNR and FQNEAQ (reference sequence). The CDR3 DNA follows: TGTGCCAGCAGCTTAAGGATACGTGCAGATACGCAGTATTTT. It encodes CASSLRIRADTQYF.

The rearrangement uses TRBV7-6 and TRBJ1-2, with 10 bases aligning to TRBD1. V lost 5 bases to trimming and J lost 6 bases; unmatched junction nucleotides: 6. CDR1 and CDR2 from the germline V gene are SGHVS and FNYEAQ. CDR3 length: 14 amino acids. This chain's CDR3 is CASSKQGQGNGYTF. CDR3 DNA sequence: TGTGCCAGCAGCAAGCAGGGACAGGGGAATGGCTACACCTTC. Combining the CDR3 with reference TRBV7-6 and TRBJ1-2 gives the whole variable domain GAGVSQSPRYKVTKRGQDVALRCDPISGHVSLYWYRQALGQGPEFLTYFNYEAQQDKSGLPNDRFSAERPEGSISTLTIQRTEQRDSAMYRCASSKQGQGNGYTFGSGTRLTVV.

V and J are TRBV5-4 and TRBJ2-1, with 14 nucleotides matching TRBD2. Germline CDR1 is SGHNT and CDR2 is YYREEE (reference sequence). The length of the CDR3 is 15 residues. Trimming cost V 10 bases and J 1 base; bases outside gene matches: 4. The CDR3: CAATSGGGSYNEQFF. CDR3 coding DNA: TGTGCCGCGACTAGCGGGGGGGGGTCCTACAATGAGCAGTTCTTC.